This T cell receptor beta chain was identified in a study of CD8+ T cells in alopecia areata. Study-level background: Treated patients received oral tofacitinib, 5 to 10 mg twice daily.

Per germline, CDR1 MNHEY and CDR2 SMNVEV (reference sequence). The V end was cut by 9 bases, the J end by 3 bases, with 14 bases between. The CDR3 covers 14 residues. The study team obtained lesional scalp punch biopsies and peripheral blood from alopecia areata patients. Only one count was recorded for this clone. In each case, RNA was isolated and then reverse transcribed into cDNA as the sequencing template. The method was immunoSEQ multiplex PCR; TCRdb's version includes in-frame clones alone and lacks a portion of them. The sample carries about 150,000 clones, about 51% recorded once. The material sequenced was CD8+ T cells sorted from blood, taken at week 0. The V call is TRBV27, the J call TRBJ1-4; no reliable D call. This clonotype was obtained from a human donor with alopecia areata. Here the CDR3 DNA reads TGTGCCAGAGGAGAGGGTCGGCCTAATGAAAAACTGTTTTTT. Protein product: CARGEGRPNEKLFF.